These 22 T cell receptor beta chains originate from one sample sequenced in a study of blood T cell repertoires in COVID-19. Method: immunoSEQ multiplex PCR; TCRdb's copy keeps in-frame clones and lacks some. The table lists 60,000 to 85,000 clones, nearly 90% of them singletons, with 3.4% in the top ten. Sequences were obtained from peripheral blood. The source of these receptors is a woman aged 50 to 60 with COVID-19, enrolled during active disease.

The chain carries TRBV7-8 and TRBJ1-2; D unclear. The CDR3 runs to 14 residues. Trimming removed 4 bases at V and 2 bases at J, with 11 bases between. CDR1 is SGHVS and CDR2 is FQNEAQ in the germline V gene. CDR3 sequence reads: CASSSNPGNYGYTF. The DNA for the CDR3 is TGTGCCAGCAGCTCAAACCCCGGGAACTATGGCTACACCTTC.

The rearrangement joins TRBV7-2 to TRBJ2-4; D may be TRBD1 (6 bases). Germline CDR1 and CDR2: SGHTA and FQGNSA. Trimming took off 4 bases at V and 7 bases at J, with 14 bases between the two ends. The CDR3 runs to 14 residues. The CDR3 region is CASSYSGTINIQYF. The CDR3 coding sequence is TGTGCCAGCAGCTACTCCGGGACAATTAACATTCAGTACTTC.

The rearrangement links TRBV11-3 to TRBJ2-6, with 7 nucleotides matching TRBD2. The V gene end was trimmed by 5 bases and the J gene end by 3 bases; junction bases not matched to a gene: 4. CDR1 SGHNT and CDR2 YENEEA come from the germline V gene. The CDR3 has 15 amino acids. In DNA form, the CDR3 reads TGTGCCAGCAGCCGGGAGGCGAGTGGGGCCAACGTCCTGACTTTC. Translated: CASSREASGANVLTF. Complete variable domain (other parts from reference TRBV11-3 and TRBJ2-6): EAGVVQSPRYKIIEKKQPVAFWCNPISGHNTLYWYLQNLGQGPELLIRYENEEAVDDSQLPKDRFSAERLKGVDSTLKIQPAELGDSAVYLCASSREASGANVLTFGAGSRLTVL.

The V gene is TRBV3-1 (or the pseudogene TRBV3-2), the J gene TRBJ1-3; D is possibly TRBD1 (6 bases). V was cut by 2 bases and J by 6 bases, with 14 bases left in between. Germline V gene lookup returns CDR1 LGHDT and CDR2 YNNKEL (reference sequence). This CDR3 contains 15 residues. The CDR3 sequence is CASSQRGGRKNTIYF. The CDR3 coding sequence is TGTGCCAGCAGCCAACGCGGGGGGCGTAAAAACACCATATATTTT.

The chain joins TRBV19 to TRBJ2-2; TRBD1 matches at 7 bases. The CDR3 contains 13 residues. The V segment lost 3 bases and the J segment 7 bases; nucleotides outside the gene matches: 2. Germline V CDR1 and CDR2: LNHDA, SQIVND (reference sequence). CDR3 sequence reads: CASSIRGYGELFF. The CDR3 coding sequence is TGTGCCAGTAGTATCAGGGGGTACGGGGAGCTGTTTTTT. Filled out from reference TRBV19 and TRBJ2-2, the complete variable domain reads DGGITQSPKYLFRKEGQNVTLSCEQNLNHDAMYWYRQDPGQGLRLIYYSQIVNDFQKGDIAEGYSVSREKKESFPLTVTSAQKNPTAFYLCASSIRGYGELFFGEGSRLTVL.

The CDR3 is CASSPGADNSPLHF. The CDR3 nucleotides are TGTGCCAGCTCACCAGGGGCCGATAATTCACCCCTCCACTTT. The rearrangement links TRBV18 to TRBJ1-6, with a weak D call TRBD1 (5 bases). Germline CDR1 reads KGHSH; CDR2 reads LQKENI. The CDR3 is 14 amino acids. Between the trimmed V and J ends, which lost 2 bases and 5 bases, there was a span of 7 bases.

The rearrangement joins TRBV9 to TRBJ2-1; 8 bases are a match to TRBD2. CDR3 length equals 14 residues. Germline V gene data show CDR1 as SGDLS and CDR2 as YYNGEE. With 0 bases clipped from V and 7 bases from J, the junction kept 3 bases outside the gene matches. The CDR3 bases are TGTGCCAGCAGCGTAGTTGGGACTAGAAATGAGCAGTTCTTC. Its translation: CASSVVGTRNEQFF.

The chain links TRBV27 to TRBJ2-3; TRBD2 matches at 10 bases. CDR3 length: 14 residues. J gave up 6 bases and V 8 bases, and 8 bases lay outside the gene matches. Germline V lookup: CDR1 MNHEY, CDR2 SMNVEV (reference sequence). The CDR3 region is CASSPLAGVDTQYF. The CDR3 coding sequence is TGTGCCAGCTCTCCCCTAGCGGGAGTGGATACGCAGTATTTT.

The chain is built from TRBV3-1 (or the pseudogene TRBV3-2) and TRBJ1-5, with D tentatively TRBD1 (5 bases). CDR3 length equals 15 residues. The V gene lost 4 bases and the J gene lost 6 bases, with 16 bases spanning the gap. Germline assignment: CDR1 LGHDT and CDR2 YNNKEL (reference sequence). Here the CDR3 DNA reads TGTGCCAGCAGCCCCCCTGGGGGGTATGGTCAGCCCCAGCATTTT. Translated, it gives CASSPPGGYGQPQHF.

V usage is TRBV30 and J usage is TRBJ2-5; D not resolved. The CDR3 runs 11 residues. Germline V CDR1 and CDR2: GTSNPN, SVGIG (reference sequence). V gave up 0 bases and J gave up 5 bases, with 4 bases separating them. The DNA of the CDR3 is TGTGCCTGGAGTGTACACGAGACCCAGTACTTC. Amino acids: CAWSVHETQYF.

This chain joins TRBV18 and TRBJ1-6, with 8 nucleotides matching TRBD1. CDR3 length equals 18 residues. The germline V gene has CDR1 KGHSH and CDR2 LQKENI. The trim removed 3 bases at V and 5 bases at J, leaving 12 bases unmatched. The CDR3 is CASSPLHAGTGDNSPLHF. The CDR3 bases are TGTGCCAGCTCACCCCTTCACGCAGGGACAGGAGATAATTCACCCCTCCACTTT.

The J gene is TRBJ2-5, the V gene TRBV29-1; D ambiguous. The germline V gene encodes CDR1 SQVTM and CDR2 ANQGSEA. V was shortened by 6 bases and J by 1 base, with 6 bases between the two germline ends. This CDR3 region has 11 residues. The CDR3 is CSVGGQETQYF. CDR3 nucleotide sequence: TGCAGCGTCGGCGGCCAAGAGACCCAGTACTTC.

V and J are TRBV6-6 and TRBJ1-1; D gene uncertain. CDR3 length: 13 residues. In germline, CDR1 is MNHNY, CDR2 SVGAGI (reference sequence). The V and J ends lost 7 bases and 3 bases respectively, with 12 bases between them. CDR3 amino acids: CASIMLGYTEAFF. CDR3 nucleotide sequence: TGTGCCAGCATTATGCTCGGGTACACTGAAGCTTTCTTT.

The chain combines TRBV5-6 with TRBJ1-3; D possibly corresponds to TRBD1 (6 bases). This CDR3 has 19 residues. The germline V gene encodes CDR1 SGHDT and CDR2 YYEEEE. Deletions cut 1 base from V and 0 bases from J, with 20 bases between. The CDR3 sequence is CASSLSSRGLRNSGNTIYF. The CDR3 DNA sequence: TGTGCCAGCAGCTTGAGCTCCAGGGGCCTTAGAAACTCTGGAAACACCATATATTTT.

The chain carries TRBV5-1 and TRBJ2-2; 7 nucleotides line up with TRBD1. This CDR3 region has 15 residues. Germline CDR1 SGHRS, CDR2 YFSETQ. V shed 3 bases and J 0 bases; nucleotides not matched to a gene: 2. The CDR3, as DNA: TGCGCCAGCAGCTGGGGACAGTCGAACACCGGGGAGCTGTTTTTT. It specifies CASSWGQSNTGELFF. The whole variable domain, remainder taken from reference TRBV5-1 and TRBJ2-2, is KAGVTQTPRYLIKTRGQQVTLSCSPISGHRSVSWYQQTPGQGLQFLFEYFSETQRNKGNFPGRFSGRQFSNSRSEMNVSTLELGDSALYLCASSWGQSNTGELFFGEGSRLTVL.

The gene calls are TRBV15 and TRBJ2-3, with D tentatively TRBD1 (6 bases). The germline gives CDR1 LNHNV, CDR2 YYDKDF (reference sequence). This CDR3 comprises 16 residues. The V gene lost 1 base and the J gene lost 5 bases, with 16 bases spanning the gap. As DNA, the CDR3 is TGTGCCACCAGCAGAGCAGGCAGGGGCGCTGGAGATACGCAGTATTTT. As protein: CATSRAGRGAGDTQYF.

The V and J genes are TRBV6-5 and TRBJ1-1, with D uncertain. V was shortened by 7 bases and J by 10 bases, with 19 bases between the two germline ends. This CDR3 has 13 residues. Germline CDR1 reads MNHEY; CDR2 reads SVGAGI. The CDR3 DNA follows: TGTGCCAGCAAGGACCTCACCCGGCGGGCAGCTTTCTTT. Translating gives CASKDLTRRAAFF.

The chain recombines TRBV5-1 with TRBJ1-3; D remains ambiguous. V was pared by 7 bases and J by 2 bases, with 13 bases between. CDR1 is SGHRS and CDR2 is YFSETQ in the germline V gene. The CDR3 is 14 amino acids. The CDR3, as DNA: TGCGCCAGCGGTCTAACGAGTACTGGAAACACCATATATTTT. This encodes CASGLTSTGNTIYF.

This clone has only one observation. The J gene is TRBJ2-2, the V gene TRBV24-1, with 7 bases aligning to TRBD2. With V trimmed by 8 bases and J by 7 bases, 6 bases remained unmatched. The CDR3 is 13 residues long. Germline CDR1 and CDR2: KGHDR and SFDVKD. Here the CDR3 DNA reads TGTGCCACCAAGGGTAGCGGGCTCGGGGAGCTGTTTTTT. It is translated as CATKGSGLGELFF.

CDR3 region: CASSESGFPIEGQYF. DNA for the CDR3: TGCGCCAGCAGTGAGTCGGGCTTCCCCATTGAAGGACAGTATTTT. The rearrangement joins TRBV10-2 to TRBJ2-3; D uncertain. The CDR3 covers 15 residues. From germline, CDR1 is WSHSY and CDR2 SAAADI. The ends were cut back, 0 bases at V and 12 bases at J, with 19 bases in the middle.

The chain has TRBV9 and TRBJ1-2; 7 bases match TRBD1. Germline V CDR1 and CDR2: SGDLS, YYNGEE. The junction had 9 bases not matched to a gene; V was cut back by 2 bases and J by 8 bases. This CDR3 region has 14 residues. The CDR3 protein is CASSVDRDLGGYTF. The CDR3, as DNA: TGTGCCAGCAGCGTTGACAGGGACTTGGGAGGCTACACCTTC.

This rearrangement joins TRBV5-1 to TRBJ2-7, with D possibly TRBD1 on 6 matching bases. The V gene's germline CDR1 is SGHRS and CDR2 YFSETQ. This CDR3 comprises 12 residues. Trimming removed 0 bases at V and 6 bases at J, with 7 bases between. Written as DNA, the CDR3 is TGCGCCAGCAGCTTGGAAGGGGGCGAGCAGTACTTC. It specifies CASSLEGGEQYF.